This TCR beta chain was captured in a study of control samples from healthy donors and cancer patients. Sequencing was performed with immunoSEQ multiplex PCR; in TCRdb, only in-frame clones are kept and a portion is missing. The repertoire consists of roughly 100,000 clones, with just under 95% occurring once and the leading ten covering around 3%. Trimming removed 6 bases from V and 6 bases from J, with 17 bases in between. The germline CDR1 and CDR2 sequences are SNHLY and FYNNEI. The length of the CDR3 is 15 residues. Sample: blood. V is TRBV2 and J is TRBJ1-4, with D maybe TRBD1 (6 bases). This receptor was obtained from a human donor in good health. The donor label of this sample is uncertain. CDR3 region: CASRRGTSNDEKLFF. The CDR3, as DNA: TGTGCCAGCAGGAGGGGGACCTCTAACGATGAAAAACTGTTTTTT.